This TCR beta chain was recorded in a study of T cell responses to AZD1222 COVID-19 vaccine. Study findings and constraints: None of the repertoires were sampled until the peak T cell response had passed. Regions 160-218 and 743-854 held dominance among vaccine-associated CD4 TCRs, which spanned spike. The study identified only six AZD1222 recipients as seropositive at baseline. White British ancestry dominated among donors, who included more females, and clonal diversity was possibly underestimated.

The table came from immunoSEQ multiplex PCR; TCRdb's copy has only in-frame clones and leaves some out. Of over 110,000 clones detected, roughly nine tenths appear once; the ten largest clones hold 9% to 9.5%. This clone was observed a single time. Its target is unknown. This CDR3 region has 12 residues. Germline V gene lookup returns CDR1 SGHAT and CDR2 FQNNGV. Trimming took off 7 bases at V and 5 bases at J, with 11 bases between the two ends. The chain recombines TRBV11-2 with TRBJ1-2, with unresolved D. This receptor was identified in an adult who received the AZD1222 COVID-19 vaccine. Sequences were derived from peripheral blood, sampled 28 days after the second AZD1222 dose. Here the CDR3 reads CASTLGGYGYTF. The CDR3 region has the DNA TGTGCCAGCACCCTCGGAGGGTATGGCTACACCTTC.